A selection of T cell receptor beta chains follows, all from one sample in a study of cytomegalovirus exposure and HLA in healthy donors. TCRdb's table, derived via immunoSEQ multiplex PCR, lists solely in-frame clones and lacks some. The sample has about 130,000 clones, more than 75% seen once; the top ten hold 1.3% to 1.5%. The sample comprised PBMCs. The receptors derive from a female donor in good health and CMV-seronegative. CDR3s include the opening cysteine and the closing phenylalanine or tryptophan. D genes are given only for firm matches. Clone size appears in some rows only: once, few, many, or a class for an expanded clone.

clone size	J gene	D gene	V gene	CDR3 DNA	CDR3 protein
NA	TRBJ2-7	TRBD2	TRBV6-1	TGTGCCAGCAGTGAATTCCCAACGGGAGGGAACGAGCAGTACTTC	CASSEFPTGGNEQYF
NA	TRBJ1-5	NA	TRBV10-3	TGTGCCAGTACCGGGGAGGCCGGCAATCAGCCCCAGCATTTT	CASTGEAGNQPQHF
NA	TRBJ2-3	NA	TRBV4-3	TGCGCCAGCAGCCAAGCAGGGATGGGTGGAGATACGCAGTATTTT	CASSQAGMGGDTQYF
NA	TRBJ1-1	NA	TRBV28	TGTGCCAGCAGCACCCAGGGACATCAGAACACTGAAGCTTTCTTT	CASSTQGHQNTEAFF
NA	TRBJ1-5	TRBD1	TRBV28	TGTGCCAGCAGTTTATACCCCGGGACAGGGAGAGATCAGCCCCAGCATTTT	CASSLYPGTGRDQPQHF
few	TRBJ2-1	TRBD2	TRBV2	TGTGCCAGCAGATCGACCCCATTCCGGGCTAGCGGGAAAGCCTACAATGAGCAGTTCTTC	CASRSTPFRASGKAYNEQFF
NA	TRBJ2-7	TRBD1	TRBV28	TGTGCCAGCAGTTTGTACGGGACAGGGTTGGTCGAGCAGTACTTC	CASSLYGTGLVEQYF
NA	TRBJ2-5	TRBD2	TRBV29-1	TGCAGCTCCCCTGGGGGGAGCGGGAGTTTCGAGGAGACCCAGTACTTC	CSSPGGSGSFEETQYF
NA	TRBJ1-6	NA	TRBV11-2	TGTGCCAGCGGCGGGGCCCGACTTGTTTCCCTCCACTTT	CASGGARLVSLHF
once	TRBJ2-1	TRBD2	TRBV19	TGTGCCAGTAGTATAGTCGGGGCGGGAGGGCCGGTTTACAATGAGCAGTTCTTC	CASSIVGAGGPVYNEQFF
NA	TRBJ2-5	NA	TRBV7-3	TGTGCCAGCAGCCTGGGGGGGGGCCACCAAGAGACCCAGTACTTC	CASSLGGGHQETQYF
NA	TRBJ2-2	TRBD2	TRBV5-1	TGCGCCAGCAGCCCATCGGGGGGGCAGCACACCGGGGAGCTGTTTTTT	CASSPSGGQHTGELFF
NA	TRBJ1-2	NA	TRBV2	TGTGCCATGAGCCCAACGGGTGGCTACACCTTC	CAMSPTGGYTF
NA	TRBJ1-3	TRBD1	TRBV7-8	TGTGCCAGCAGCCCCAGGGGGTATACTGGAAACACCATATATTTT	CASSPRGYTGNTIYF
NA	TRBJ2-5	TRBD2	TRBV7-8	TGTGCCAGCAGCCCACCCCTAGCGGGAGATGTAGAGACCCAGTACTTC	CASSPPLAGDVETQYF
NA	TRBJ2-7	TRBD2	TRBV6-5	TGTGCCAGCAGCCGTACTAGCGGGAACGAAGAGTACTTC	CASSRTSGNEEYF
NA	TRBJ2-4	TRBD1	TRBV28	TGTGCCAGCAGGGGGACAGGGAGGCGGGTCATTCAGTACTTC	CASRGTGRRVIQYF
NA	TRBJ2-7	TRBD1	TRBV7-6	TGTGCCAGCAGCACGGGGACAGGGGAGGGGTACGAGCAGTACTTC	CASSTGTGEGYEQYF
NA	TRBJ2-3	NA	TRBV5-1	TGCGCCAGCAGCTTGGGCGGGGTGGGTATGTGGACAGATACGCAGTATTTT	CASSLGGVGMWTDTQYF
NA	TRBJ2-5	TRBD1	TRBV15	TGTGCCACCAGCAGAGATCAGGACAGGGGAGAGACCCAGTACTTC	CATSRDQDRGETQYF
NA	TRBJ1-1	NA	TRBV7-9	TGTGCCAGCAGCACACAGGCTATGAGTACTGAAGCTTTCTTT	CASSTQAMSTEAFF
NA	TRBJ2-7	NA	TRBV5-5	TGTGCCAGCAGCACTTCAGGTTTCTACGAGCAGTACTTC	CASSTSGFYEQYF